A selection of T cell receptor beta chains follows, all from one sample in a study of blood T cell repertoires in COVID-19. Data came from immunoSEQ multiplex PCR; TCRdb stores just in-frame clones and leaves some out. Seen here are 30,000 to 45,000 clones, less than 95% observed once, and the top ten hold about 4.9%. The specimen sequenced was peripheral blood. These TCRs come from a human donor in a cohort sampled during active COVID-19. The CDR3 runs from the conserved cysteine through the conserved F or W. The D gene is left open where the match is weak. Size is omitted from some rows. Given values are once, few, many or a class for expanded clones.

TRBD1	TRBV18	.	TRBJ1-1	TGTGCCAGCTCTAACACAGGGGTCACTGAAGCTTTCTTT	CASSNTGVTEAFF
.	TRBV28	.	TRBJ1-4	TGTGCCAGCTATTCAGCGGGGAGTGAAAAACTGTTTTTT	CASYSAGSEKLFF
.	TRBV28	.	TRBJ2-4	TGTGCCAGCAGCGGGGGTAGCCCGGTCGGGAACATTCAGTACTTC	CASSGGSPVGNIQYF
TRBD1	TRBV9	.	TRBJ1-1	TGTGCCAGCAGCGCCTGGGACAGGGGGCGGACGAACACTGAAGCTTTCTTT	CASSAWDRGRTNTEAFF
TRBD1	TRBV18	.	TRBJ2-7	TGTGCCAGCTCACCACGGTTCTCGGGACAGGGGGCTGAAGAGCAGTACTTC	CASSPRFSGQGAEEQYF
TRBD1	TRBV5-1	.	TRBJ2-7	TGCGCCAGCAGCTTGATGGGACAGGTTTACGAGCAGTACTTC	CASSLMGQVYEQYF
.	TRBV5-1	.	TRBJ2-3	TGCGCCAGCAGCTTGGGTGACTCCGTTATCACAGATACGCAGTATTTT	CASSLGDSVITDTQYF
TRBD2	TRBV6-2/TRBV6-3	.	TRBJ2-1	TGTGCCAGCAGTTTTTCCGGACTAGCGGGAGCTCGGAATGAGCAGTTCTTC	CASSFSGLAGARNEQFF
.	TRBV4-3	.	TRBJ1-4	TGCGCCAGCAGCCCACTCGAGGGCTATGAAAAACTGTTTTTT	CASSPLEGYEKLFF
.	TRBV7-6	.	TRBJ1-4	TGTGCCAGCAGCTGGGGCAGGGGAAATGAAAAACTGTTTTTT	CASSWGRGNEKLFF
TRBD2	TRBV6-2/TRBV6-3	.	TRBJ2-5	TGTGCCAGCAGTCTTTACGTCCCGTTCGGTCCCGATAGCGGGTGGCACTTC	CASSLYVPFGPDSGWHF
TRBD1	TRBV27	.	TRBJ2-3	TGTGCCAGCAGATCCTGGAGCGGGACAGGGGATACGCAGTATTTT	CASRSWSGTGDTQYF
.	TRBV28	.	TRBJ2-7	TGTGCCAGCAGTTCCCAATCCACAGGGATCTACGAGCAGTACTTC	CASSSQSTGIYEQYF
.	TRBV7-2	.	TRBJ2-7	TGTGCCAGCAGCTTACCGGCCGGGACAATAGCCTACGAGCAGTACTTC	CASSLPAGTIAYEQYF
.	TRBV19	few	TRBJ1-3	TGTGCCAGTACCCCCCGGGTTGGAAAGTCTGGAAACACCATATATTTT	CASTPRVGKSGNTIYF
.	TRBV10-1	few	TRBJ1-4	TGCGCCAGCAGTGAGTCGCCCTGGGGCGAAAAACTGTTTTTT	CASSESPWGEKLFF
.	TRBV6-5	.	TRBJ1-1	TGTGCCAGCAGTTCGGACAGGAACACTGAAGCTTTCTTT	CASSSDRNTEAFF
TRBD1	TRBV28	.	TRBJ1-4	TGTGCCAGCAGCTCGACAGGGAAGGGGACTAATGAAAAACTGTTTTTT	CASSSTGKGTNEKLFF
TRBD1	TRBV5-1	few	TRBJ1-1	TGCGCCAGTTCAGGGGGTCATATGAACACTGAAGCTTTCTTT	CASSGGHMNTEAFF
TRBD1	TRBV27	.	TRBJ1-5	TGTGCCAGCAGTTTAGGTTCCGCAGGGGGTAGTCAGCCCCAGCATTTT	CASSLGSAGGSQPQHF
TRBD1	TRBV10-3	.	TRBJ1-5	TGTGCCATCAGTGCAGGACAGGGGAACCAGCCCCAGCATTTT	CAISAGQGNQPQHF
.	TRBV14	.	TRBJ1-1	TGTGCCAGCAGCCAAGATGGAGGGGCTTTCTTT	CASSQDGGAFF
TRBD1	TRBV2	.	TRBJ1-5	TGTGCCAGCAGGAAGACAGGGTATAGCAATCAGCCCCAGCATTTT	CASRKTGYSNQPQHF
TRBD2	TRBV15	.	TRBJ2-4	TGTGCCACCAGCAGAGATGTGATGAGCGGGACGGACATTCAGTACTTC	CATSRDVMSGTDIQYF
TRBD1	TRBV10-3	.	TRBJ1-2	TGTGCCATCAGGGACAGGGGGTATGGCTACACCTTC	CAIRDRGYGYTF
TRBD2	TRBV27	.	TRBJ2-5	TGTGCCAGCAGTTTATCACACCGGCGACTAGCGGGAGAGACCCAGTACTTC	CASSLSHRRLAGETQYF
.	TRBV18	.	TRBJ1-3	TGTGCCAGCTCTTCGACAGTAGTTGGCGGAAACACCATATATTTT	CASSSTVVGGNTIYF
TRBD1	TRBV19	.	TRBJ2-4	TGTGCCAGTAGTCCCCGAGACAGGGGTAACATTCAGTACTTC	CASSPRDRGNIQYF
.	TRBV4-1	.	TRBJ1-4	TGCGCCAGCAGCCGTCTACTTGGGGCTACTAATGAAAAACTGTTTTTT	CASSRLLGATNEKLFF
.	TRBV6-5	.	TRBJ1-2	TGTGCCAGCAGTCTCCGGACTGGGATCGGCGGCTACACCTTC	CASSLRTGIGGYTF
.	TRBV28	once	TRBJ1-2	TGTGCCAGCAGTTCCGAGGCCTATGGCTACACCTTC	CASSSEAYGYTF
TRBD2	TRBV24-1	once	TRBJ2-3	TGTGCCACCAGTGAACGAACTAGCGGGAGGGCGAGTGATACGCAGTATTTT	CATSERTSGRASDTQYF
.	TRBV19	.	TRBJ1-2	TGTGCCAGTAGTCCAACCGGGAGAAATAGTGGCTACACCTTC	CASSPTGRNSGYTF
TRBD2	TRBV18	.	TRBJ2-7	TGTGCCAGCTCACCGGGGACTAGAATCCTCTACGAGCAGTACTTC	CASSPGTRILYEQYF
TRBD1	TRBV6-6	.	TRBJ1-1	TGTGCCAGCAGTGGACAGGGGGCGCGGACTGAAGCTTTCTTT	CASSGQGARTEAFF
TRBD1	TRBV30	.	TRBJ2-3	TGTGCCTGGAGTTCCCGGACAGGGGGAGGCTTAGATACGCAGTATTTT	CAWSSRTGGGLDTQYF
TRBD1	TRBV2	.	TRBJ2-5	TGTGCCAGCAGAACAGGGGGAGAGACCCAGTACTTC	CASRTGGETQYF
TRBD1	TRBV5-1	.	TRBJ1-1	TGCGCCAGCAGCTTGGAAACCAGGGGGGACACTGAAGCTTTCTTT	CASSLETRGDTEAFF
.	TRBV5-4	.	TRBJ2-1	TGTGCCAGCAGCTTGGGTGGCAGCGGAGGTGGTAACCAGTTCTTC	CASSLGGSGGGNQFF
TRBD1	TRBV4-3	.	TRBJ1-6	TGCGCCAGCAGCCTCGGGAGACAGGGACGGGATTCACCCCTCCACTTT	CASSLGRQGRDSPLHF
.	TRBV24-1	.	TRBJ2-5	TGTGCCACCAGTGATCCCTCGGTGGAGACCCAGTACTTC	CATSDPSVETQYF
TRBD2	TRBV19	.	TRBJ2-1	TGTGCCAGTACAAGACTAGCGGGAGAGAGGAATGAGCAGTTCTTC	CASTRLAGERNEQFF